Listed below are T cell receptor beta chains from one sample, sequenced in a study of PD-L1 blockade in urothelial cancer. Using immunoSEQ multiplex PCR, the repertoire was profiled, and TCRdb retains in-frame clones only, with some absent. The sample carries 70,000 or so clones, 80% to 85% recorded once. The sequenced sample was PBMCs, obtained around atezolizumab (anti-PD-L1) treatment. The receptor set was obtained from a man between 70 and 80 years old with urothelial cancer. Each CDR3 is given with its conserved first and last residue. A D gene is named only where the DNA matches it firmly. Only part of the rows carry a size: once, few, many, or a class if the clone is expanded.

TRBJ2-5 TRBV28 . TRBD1 TGTGCCAGCAGCGTCGACCAGGGGGCTCGGAAGACCCAGTACTTC CASSVDQGARKTQYF
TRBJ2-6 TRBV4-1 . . TGCGCCAGCAGCCAAGGTCCAGTGGTACGCTCTGGGGCCAACGTCCTGACTTTC CASSQGPVVRSGANVLTF
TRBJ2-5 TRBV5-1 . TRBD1 TGCGCCAGCAAGCAGGGGGAAGAGACCCAGTACTTC CASKQGEETQYF
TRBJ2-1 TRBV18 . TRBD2 TGTGCCAGCTCAGGGGACTACGGCAATGAGCAGTTCTTC CASSGDYGNEQFF
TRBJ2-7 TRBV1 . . TGCACCTATAATTCCGGGACTAGCGGAGCAAGCTCCTACGAGCAGTACTTC CTYNSGTSGASSYEQYF
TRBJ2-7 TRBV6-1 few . TGTGCCAGCAGTGAACGTAACTACGAGCAGTACTTC CASSERNYEQYF
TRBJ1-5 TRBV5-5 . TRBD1 TGTGCCAGCAGCTCGACGACAGGGGTTGGTCAGCCCCAGCATTTT CASSSTTGVGQPQHF
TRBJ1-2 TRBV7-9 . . TGTGCCAGCAGCTTAGTAACTGGGCTGGGCTACACCTTC CASSLVTGLGYTF
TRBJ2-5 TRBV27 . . TGTGCCAGCAGCCCCCGACAGGACTTTTGGGAGACCCAGTACTTC CASSPRQDFWETQYF
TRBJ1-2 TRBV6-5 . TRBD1 TGTGCCAGCAGCCGGGGGGGACAGAACTATGGCTACACCTTC CASSRGGQNYGYTF
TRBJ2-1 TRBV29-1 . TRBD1 TGCAGCGTCGTCTACAGGGGTTTCAATGAGCAGTTCTTC CSVVYRGFNEQFF
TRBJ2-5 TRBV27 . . TGTGCCAGCAGTCTAACAGGGCCCTACGAGACCCAGTACTTC CASSLTGPYETQYF
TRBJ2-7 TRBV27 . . TGTGCCAGCAGTCCCTACCGGACGGACAAGAGCTCCTACGAGCAGTACTTC CASSPYRTDKSSYEQYF
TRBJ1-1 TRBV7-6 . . TGTGCCAGCAGCTTAGTCCCGGGGTCGGGCACTGAAGCTTTCTTT CASSLVPGSGTEAFF
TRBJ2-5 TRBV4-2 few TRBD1 TGTGCCAGCAGCCAAGGAACCTACGGGGGGACAGGGGGACAAGAGACCCAGTACTTC CASSQGTYGGTGGQETQYF
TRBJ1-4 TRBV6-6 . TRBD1 TGTGCCAGCAGCCTCCCCGGGACAGATAATGAAAAACTGTTTTTT CASSLPGTDNEKLFF
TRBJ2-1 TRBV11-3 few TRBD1 TGTGCCAGCAGCTTAGCCGGACAGGGTTGCTACAATGAGCAGTTCTTC CASSLAGQGCYNEQFF
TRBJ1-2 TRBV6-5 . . TGTGCCAGCAGTTACAAGGCCCAGGGAAGCTACACCTTC CASSYKAQGSYTF
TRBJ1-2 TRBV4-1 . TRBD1 TGCGCCAGCAGCCAAGTACGGGGGCCTTCACAGGGGTGGAGGGAGAACTATGGCTACACCTTC CASSQVRGPSQGWRENYGYTF
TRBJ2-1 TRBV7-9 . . TGTGCCAGCAGCGACAACCCGGTTAGCGGTAGCTCCTACAATGAGCAGTTCTTC CASSDNPVSGSSYNEQFF
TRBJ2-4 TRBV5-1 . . TGCGCCAGCAGTTTGAGGGGGTCACTAGCCAAAAACATTCAGTACTTC CASSLRGSLAKNIQYF
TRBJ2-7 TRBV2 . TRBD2 TGTGCCAGCTTAAGGGCGGGAGGGCCGGACGAGCAGTACTTC CASLRAGGPDEQYF
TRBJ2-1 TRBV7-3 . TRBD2 TGTGCCAGCAGCTCCCCGGGACTAGCGGGAGGGAATGAGCAGTTCTTC CASSSPGLAGGNEQFF
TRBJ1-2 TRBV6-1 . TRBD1 TGTGCCAGCAGTGCGGGACAGGGGCTTTCTATCTATGGCTACACCTTC CASSAGQGLSIYGYTF
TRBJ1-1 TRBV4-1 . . TGCGCCAGCAGCCAAGACCGGTCAGAAGCAGGGAATGGAGCTGAAGCTTTCTTT CASSQDRSEAGNGAEAFF
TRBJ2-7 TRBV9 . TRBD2 TGTGCCAGCAGCGCGCGGGGGGGACAGTCTTACGAGCAGTACTTC CASSARGGQSYEQYF
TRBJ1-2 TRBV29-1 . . TGCAGCGTCCGAGAGACTGGGGGCGCTTACTATGGCTACACCTTC CSVRETGGAYYGYTF
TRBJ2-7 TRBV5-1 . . TGCGCCAGCAGCTTGGTAGGAGACGAGCAGTACTTC CASSLVGDEQYF
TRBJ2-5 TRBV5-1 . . TGCGCCAGCAGCTTAGGCGGGTCTAGGTTGCGGGAGACCCAGTACTTC CASSLGGSRLRETQYF
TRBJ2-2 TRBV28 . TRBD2 TGTGCCTCACTGCCCCACATAGCGGGAGGCGCCGGGGAGCTGTTTTTT CASLPHIAGGAGELFF
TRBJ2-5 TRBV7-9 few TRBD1 TGTGCCAGCAGCTGGACAGGGAAAGAGACCCAGTACTTC CASSWTGKETQYF
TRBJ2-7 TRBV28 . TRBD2 TGTGCCAGCACGCCACCGCGGGGGGAGCAGTACTTC CASTPPRGEQYF
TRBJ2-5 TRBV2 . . TGTGCCAGCACCCGGGAAGAGACCCAGTACTTC CASTREETQYF
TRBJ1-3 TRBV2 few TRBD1 TGTGCCAGCAGTGTTAGGGACAGCTCTGGAAACACCATATATTTT CASSVRDSSGNTIYF
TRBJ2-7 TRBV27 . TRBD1 TGTGCCAGCAGTTTACTACAGGGGTACGAGCAGTACTTC CASSLLQGYEQYF